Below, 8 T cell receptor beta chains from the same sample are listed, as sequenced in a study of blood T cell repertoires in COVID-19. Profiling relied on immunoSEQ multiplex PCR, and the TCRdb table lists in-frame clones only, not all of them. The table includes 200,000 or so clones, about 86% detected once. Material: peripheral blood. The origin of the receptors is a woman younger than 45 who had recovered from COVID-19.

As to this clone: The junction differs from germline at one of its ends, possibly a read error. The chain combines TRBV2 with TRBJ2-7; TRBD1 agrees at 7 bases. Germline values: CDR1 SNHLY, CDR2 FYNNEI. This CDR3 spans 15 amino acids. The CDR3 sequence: CSSKKGALSTYEQYF. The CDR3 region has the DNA TGTTCCAGCAAAAAGGGGGCCCTAAGTACCTACGAGCAGTACTTC.

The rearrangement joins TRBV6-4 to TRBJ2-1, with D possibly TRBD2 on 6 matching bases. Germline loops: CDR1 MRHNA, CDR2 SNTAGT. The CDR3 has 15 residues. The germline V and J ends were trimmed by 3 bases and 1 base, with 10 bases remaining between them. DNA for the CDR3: TGTGCCAGCAGTGATGTAGGGAGGTCCTACAATGAGCAGTTCTTC. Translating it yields CASSDVGRSYNEQFF.

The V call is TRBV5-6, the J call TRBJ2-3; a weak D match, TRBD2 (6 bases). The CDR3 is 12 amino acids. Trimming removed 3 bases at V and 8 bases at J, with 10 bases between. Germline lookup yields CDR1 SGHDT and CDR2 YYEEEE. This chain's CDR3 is CASSYGGSTQYF. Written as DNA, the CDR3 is TGTGCCAGCAGCTACGGGGGAAGTACGCAGTATTTT.

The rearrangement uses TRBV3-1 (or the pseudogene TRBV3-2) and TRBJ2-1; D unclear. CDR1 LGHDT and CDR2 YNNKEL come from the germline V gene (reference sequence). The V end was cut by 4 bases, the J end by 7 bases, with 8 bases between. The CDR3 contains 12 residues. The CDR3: CASSLTRNEQFF. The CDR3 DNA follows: TGTGCCAGCAGCCTGACGCGGAATGAGCAGTTCTTC.

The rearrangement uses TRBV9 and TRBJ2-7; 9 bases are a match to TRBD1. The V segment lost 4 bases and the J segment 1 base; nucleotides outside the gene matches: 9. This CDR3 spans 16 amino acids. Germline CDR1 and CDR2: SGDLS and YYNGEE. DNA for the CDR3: TGTGCCAGCAGCCCAGCACAGGGGGCGGGTTCCTACGAGCAGTACTTC. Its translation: CASSPAQGAGSYEQYF.

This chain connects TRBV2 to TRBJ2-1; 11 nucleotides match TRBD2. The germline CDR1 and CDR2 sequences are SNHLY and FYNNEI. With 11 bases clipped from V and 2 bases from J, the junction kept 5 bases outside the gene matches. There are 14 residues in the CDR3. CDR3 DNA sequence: TGTGCCGGAAAACTAGCGGGAGCCTACAATGAGCAGTTCTTC. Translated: CAGKLAGAYNEQFF.

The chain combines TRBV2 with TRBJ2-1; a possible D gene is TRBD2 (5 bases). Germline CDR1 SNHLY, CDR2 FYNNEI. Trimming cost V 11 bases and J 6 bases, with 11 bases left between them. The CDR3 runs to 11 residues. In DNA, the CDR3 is TGTGCCTACCGGGCGGGCAATGAGCAGTTCTTC. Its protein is CAYRAGNEQFF. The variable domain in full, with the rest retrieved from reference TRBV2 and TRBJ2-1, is EPEVTQTPSHQVTQMGQEVILRCVPISNHLYFYWYRQILGQKVEFLVSFYNNEISEKSEIFDDQFSVERPDGSNFTLKIRSTKLEDSAMYFCAYRAGNEQFFGPGTRLTVL.

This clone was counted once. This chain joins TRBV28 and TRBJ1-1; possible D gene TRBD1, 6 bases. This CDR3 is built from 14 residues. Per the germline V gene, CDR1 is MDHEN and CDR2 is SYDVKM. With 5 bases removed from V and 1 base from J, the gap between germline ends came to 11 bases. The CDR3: CASSNPQGNTEAFF. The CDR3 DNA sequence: TGTGCCAGCAGTAACCCACAGGGGAACACTGAAGCTTTCTTT.